This T cell receptor (beta chain) derives from a study of early T cells in non-severe SARS-CoV-2 infection (dated by TCRdb to the early 2020s). About the full investigation: TCR sequencing used bulk RNA from unsorted whole blood, so alpha and beta chains could not be paired.

CDR1 and CDR2 (SGHVS, FNYEAQ) derive from the germline V gene. Its CDR3 holds 11 amino acids, cysteine through phenylalanine. Solely the CDR3 DNA is kept, with 33 bases framed from the first base. A distance of 7 bases separates the germline ends of V and J, which lose 3 bases and 10 bases respectively. Libraries were made using 5' RACE. TCRdb shows the sequencer as NextSeq 500. To correct for sequencing error and PCR bias, the TCR library protocol tagged individual cDNA molecules with unique molecular identifiers. Sequencing covered both TCR alpha and beta chains, and within each sample the abundances of alpha and beta sequences were tightly co-correlated. The authors' pipeline ran thus. Decombinator V4 was used to annotate the V gene, J gene and CDR3 of the TCR sequences. Expanded TCRs were defined as changing significantly between any two time points under a Poisson model with p below 0.0001. TCR abundances were normalised to the total number of TCRs sequenced per sample and were expressed as counts per million. TRAV1-2 paired with TRAJ12, TRAJ20 or TRAJ33 defined MAIT TCRs, while TRAV10 paired with TRAJ18 defined iNKT TCRs. A search of VDJdb, accessed on 1 November 2021, was run for TCRs annotated to CMV, EBV and SARS-CoV-2, with TCRs annotated for multiple antigens excluded. Using fastp at Q25 and MiXCR, TCRdb reprocessed the public reads and kept productive beta chains. Identical CDR3 proteins give one entry, which carries the most common genes and DNA. The authors' filters were not applied to this entry. Across this sample there are some 56,000 distinct CDR3 sequences, with 10% to 13% seen only once. The ten largest clones take up approximately 6.5% of the sample.

The sample holds many counts of this clonotype. The target of this receptor is not known. Qualities for individual bases were not recorded, and no much larger clone is one base off. The paper's findings and limits, for the study overall: VDJdb matching was skewed toward anti-spike CD8 responses, so virus-specific expansions were likely underestimated and private and CD4 specificities were missed.

A case-control design nested within a healthcare worker cohort in London, UK, was used, with weekly nasopharyngeal swab PCR tests and blood sampling performed. Healthcare workers were recruited during the week of the UK lockdown, between 23 and 31 March 2020, and followed weekly for up to about 16 weeks. Sequenced material: whole blood. The chain employs TRBV7-6 and TRBJ2-1, and perhaps TRBD2 as D gene, on 5 matching bases. This TCR was recovered from an adult who was a healthcare worker with PCR-confirmed SARS-CoV-2 infection or an uninfected control (not recorded which). For the CDR3, the sequence is CASSFQREQFF. In nucleotide form, the sequence is TGTGCCAGCAGCTTCCAGCGGGAGCAGTTCTTC.